This T cell receptor beta chain was identified during a study of shared clonotypes between healthy human individuals. This CDR3 comprises 13 residues. Germline V gives CDR1 SGHRS, CDR2 YFSETQ. Trimming took off 3 bases at V and 1 base at J, with 7 bases between the two ends. Clones were read by immunoSEQ multiplex PCR, and TCRdb kept only the in-frame ones, dropping some. The table lists about 490,000 clones, roughly 78% of them singletons. This sequence joins TRBV5-1 and TRBJ2-5, with D hard to call. The receptor was isolated from a woman aged 40 to 49 in good health. Some clones in this sample may be carry-over from other donors' samples. The source material was PBMCs. The DNA for the CDR3 is TGCGCCAGCAGCTCCCAGATCCAAGAGACCCAGTACTTC. Its protein product is CASSSQIQETQYF.